This T cell receptor (beta chain) was retrieved from a study of Ad26.COV2.S vaccination and SARS-CoV-2 variants. Turning to the study itself: Participants got Ad26.COV2.S intramuscularly, once or twice 56 days apart.

Repertoires were generated with immunoSEQ multiplex PCR, while TCRdb's copy carries only in-frame clones and drops some. The sample contains 380,000 or so clones, roughly 85% of which appear only once. Regarding treatment: some 20 received Ad26.COV2.S at low or high dose, single or two shots; 5 received placebo; per-sample allocation not given. At day 63 after the first vaccine or placebo injection, samples were drawn. Based in Boston, the donor was an adult of 18-55 years. Wuhan-strain SARS-CoV-2 spike was expressed by the Ad26 vector that made up the vaccine. Study conclusions and caveats: Comparable non-spike TCR breadth was observed in vaccine and placebo recipients.

This clone appeared a single time. Antigen unknown. Germline CDR1 is SQVTM and CDR2 is ANQGSEA. V trimming: 6 bases; J trimming: 4 bases; junction bases outside the gene matches: 6. The CDR3 totals 14 residues. The V call is TRBV29-1, the J call TRBJ2-1, with 10 bases aligning to TRBD2. Sequencing used peripheral blood, obtained in a trial of Ad26.COV2.S vaccine versus placebo. The receptor comes from a person aged 18-65 years who received the Ad26.COV2.S COVID-19 vaccine or a placebo. CDR3 amino acids: CSVLLAGVYNEQFF. The CDR3 DNA is TGCAGCGTCCTTCTAGCGGGAGTTTACAATGAGCAGTTCTTC.